The sequence of this TCR beta chain was determined in a study of glioma-infiltrating T cells. Regarding the study as a whole: Tissue-blood divergence was below expectation in non-neoplastic patients, above in gliomas.

Using RNA template, CDR3s of TCR alpha and beta were amplified with iRepertoire arm-PCR. TCRdb reprocessed the multiplex PCR reads via MiXCR and lists one record per CDR3 protein. Among fewer than 500,000 distinct CDR3 sequences listed, about 40% were seen once. The CDR3 consists of 12 residues. Looked up from germline, CDR1 is MDHEN and CDR2 is SYDVKM. About this clonotype: Its specificity is not known. At one of its ends the junction is not consistent with the germline gene, which may arise from a read error.

V and J are TRBV28 and TRBJ1-1; no clear D gene. This receptor was identified in a human donor with low-grade glioma or glioblastoma, undergoing nonglioma brain surgery, or in good health (not recorded which). Source material: glioma tissue, nonneoplastic brain tissue, or PBMCs (not recorded which). The DNA for the CDR3 is TGTGCCATCAGTTTATTGAACACTGAAGCTTTCTTT. Protein product: CAISLLNTEAFF.